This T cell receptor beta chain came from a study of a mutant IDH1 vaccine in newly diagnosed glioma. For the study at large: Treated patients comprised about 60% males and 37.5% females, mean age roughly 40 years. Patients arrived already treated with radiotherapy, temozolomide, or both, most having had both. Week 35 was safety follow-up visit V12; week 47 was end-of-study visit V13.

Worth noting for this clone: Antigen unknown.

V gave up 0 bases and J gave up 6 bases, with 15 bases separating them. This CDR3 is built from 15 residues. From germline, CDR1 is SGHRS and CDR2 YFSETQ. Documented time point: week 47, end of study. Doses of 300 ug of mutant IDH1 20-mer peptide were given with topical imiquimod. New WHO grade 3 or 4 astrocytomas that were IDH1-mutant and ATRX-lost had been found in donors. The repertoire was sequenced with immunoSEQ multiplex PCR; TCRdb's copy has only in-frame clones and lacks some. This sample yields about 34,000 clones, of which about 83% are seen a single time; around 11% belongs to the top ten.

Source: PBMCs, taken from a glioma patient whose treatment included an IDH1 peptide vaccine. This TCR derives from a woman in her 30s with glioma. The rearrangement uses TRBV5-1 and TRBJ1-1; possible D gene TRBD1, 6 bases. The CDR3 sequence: CASSLVQGVRAEAFF. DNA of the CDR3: TGCGCCAGCAGCTTGGTACAGGGCGTTCGGGCTGAAGCTTTCTTT.